What follows are 29 T cell receptor beta chains derived from one specimen sequenced in a study of T cells in women clearing cervical HPV infection. Using immunoSEQ multiplex PCR, the repertoire was profiled, and TCRdb retains in-frame clones only, with some absent. Here the sample table reports 25,000 or so clones. Sequencing used blood buffy coat. These receptor sequences come from a woman aged 18 to 69 with a cervical HPV16 infection that either progressed to CIN3+ or cleared (not recorded which).

Concerning this clone: Read coverage stops 3 residues before the CDR3 terminus; the germline J gene supplies the remainder. The rearrangement joins TRBV20-1 to TRBJ2-1; TRBD2 is a possible D gene (6 bases). The CDR3 extends over 14 amino acids. Germline CDR1 reads DFQATT; CDR2 reads SNEGSKA (reference sequence). V was cut by 5 bases and J by 0 bases, with 11 bases left in between. CDR3 bases read: TGCAGTGCTCACGTCGGGGGCTCCTACAATGAG. Protein sequence: CSAHVGGSYNE. The entire CDR3 protein reads CSAHVGGSYNEQFF.

On this clone: The CDR3 end falls 3 residues outside the read, so it is completed with the germline J gene. The V and J genes are TRBV29-1 and TRBJ2-1, with D unresolved. Germline CDR1 reads SQVTM; CDR2 reads ANQGSEA. This CDR3 contains 12 residues. With 7 bases removed from V and 1 base from J, the gap between germline ends came to 8 bases. CDR3 DNA (partial): TGCAGCGCCCTATGGTCCTACAATGAG. Its protein is CSALWSYNE. The whole CDR3 sequence reads CSALWSYNEQFF.

As concerns this clone: From the germline J gene comes the end of the CDR3, since the read stops 3 residues before it. The V call is TRBV7-8, the J call TRBJ1-1, with D possibly being TRBD1 (5 bases). CDR1 is SGHVS, CDR2 FQNEAQ, per germline. This CDR3 is 12 amino acids long. CDR3 amino acids: CASSLTVREAFF. The sequenced part of the CDR3 DNA is TGTGCCAGCAGCTTGACAGTTAGAGAA.

About this clone itself: The read stops 3 residues short of the end of the CDR3; the missing end is completed from the germline J gene. V is TRBV20-1 and J is TRBJ1-2; D is undetermined. Germline CDR1 and CDR2: DFQATT and SNEGSKA (reference sequence). CDR3 length: 12 residues. CDR3 DNA, as far as it was read: TGCAGTGCTAGAGTGGAAGGGTGGGGC. It yields the protein CSARVEGWG. The full CDR3 is CSARVEGWGYTF.

Comment on this clone: With the read ending 3 residues before the CDR3 end, the germline J gene is used to fill in that end. The V gene is TRBV5-1, the J gene TRBJ2-5, with 8 bases matching TRBD1. CDR1 and CDR2 (germline): SGHRS, YFSETQ. V lost 4 bases and J lost 4; bases outside the gene matches: 6. This CDR3 is built from 14 residues. Partial CDR3 DNA: TGCGCCAGCAGCCGACAGGGGCAGGGAGAGACC. It encodes CASSRQGQGET. The whole CDR3 protein reads CASSRQGQGETQYF.

Note on this clone: The CDR3 goes on 3 residues after the read ends, and that part is filled in from the germline J gene. The gene calls are TRBV5-6 and TRBJ2-1, with D perhaps TRBD1 or TRBD2 (5 bases each). CDR3 length: 15 residues. Trimming pared 4 bases from V and 2 bases from J, leaving 13 bases between. The germline V gene encodes CDR1 SGHDT and CDR2 YYEEEE. CDR3 sequence reads: CASSAAGRAYNEQFF. The covered CDR3 bases are TGTGCCAGCAGCGCCGCAGGGAGAGCCTACAATGAG.

To note about this clone: The sequence runs out 3 residues before the end of the CDR3; the remainder is reconstructed from the germline J gene. The sample contains more than one DNA sequence encoding this CDR3. J is TRBJ1-3 and V is TRBV5-6, with 7 bases aligning to TRBD1. V trimming: 7 bases; J trimming: 4 bases; junction bases outside the gene matches: 8. This CDR3 is built from 14 residues. The germline CDR1 and CDR2 sequences are SGHDT and YYEEEE. This chain's CDR3 is CASFFRQGGNTIYF. The CDR3 DNA, read in part, is TGTGCCAGCTTTTTTCGACAGGGAGGAAACACC.

Comment on this clone: Mismatch with germline at one junction end may stem from a read error. The DNA ends 3 residues before the CDR3 does, and the rest of the CDR3 is filled in from the germline J gene. This chain uses TRBV30 with TRBJ2-5; D possibly corresponds to TRBD2 (6 bases). Germline-derived CDR1 and CDR2 are GTSNPN and SVGIG (reference sequence). The CDR3 runs 14 residues. CDR3 loop: CAWSRGSGQGTQYF. CDR3 DNA, as far as it was read: TGTGCCTGGAGTCGAGGGAGCGGGCAAGGGACC.

This clone is deemed medium-sized by its frequency. The missing CDR3 end, 3 residues past where the read stops, is filled in from the germline J gene. V and J are TRBV13 and TRBJ2-3, with a weak D call TRBD2 (6 bases). Trimming took off 0 bases at V and 6 bases at J, with 10 bases between the two ends. The length of the CDR3 is 14 residues. The germline V gene has CDR1 PRHDT and CDR2 FYEKMQ (reference sequence). CDR3 protein: CASSLGTRGDTQYF. The sequenced CDR3 bases are TGTGCCAGCAGCTTAGGGACTAGAGGGGATACG. Variable domain in full (rest from reference TRBV13 and TRBJ2-3): AAGVIQSPRHLIKEKRETATLKCYPIPRHDTVYWYQQGPGQDPQFLISFYEKMQSDKGSIPDRFSAQQFSDYHSELNMSSLELGDSALYFCASSLGTRGDTQYFGPGTRLTVL.

Remarks on this clone: The CDR3 extends 3 residues past the end of the read, so its final part is completed from the germline J gene. This chain links TRBV20-1 with TRBJ2-2, with 7 nucleotides matching TRBD1. This CDR3 contains 14 residues. The V gene's germline CDR1 is DFQATT and CDR2 SNEGSKA (reference sequence). V was pared by 4 bases and J by 0 bases, with 2 bases of the junction left unmatched. CDR3 region: CSATGTANTGELFF. Incomplete CDR3 DNA: TGCAGTGCTACCGGGACAGCGAACACCGGGGAG.

With respect to this clone: With the read ending 3 residues before the CDR3 end, the germline J gene is used to fill in that end. The rearrangement joins TRBV10-1 to TRBJ2-5; 13 nucleotides align to TRBD2. J was trimmed by 5 bases and V by 6 bases; bases with no gene match: 9. The length of the CDR3 is 16 residues. Looked up from germline, CDR1 is WNHNN and CDR2 is SYGVQD (reference sequence). CDR3 in amino acids: CASSAGTSGAGETQYF. The CDR3 bases that were read are TGCGCCAGCAGCGCCGGGACTAGCGGGGCCGGGGAGACC.

Points on this clone: Coverage ceases 3 residues before the CDR3 finishes, and the germline J gene fills in the end. The rearrangement joins TRBV18 to TRBJ2-7; TRBD1 matches at 10 bases. V shed 3 bases and J 5 bases; nucleotides not matched to a gene: 4. The length of the CDR3 is 14 residues. Per germline, CDR1 KGHSH and CDR2 LQKENI. Here the CDR3 reads CASSPGQGSNEQYF. The sequenced part of the CDR3 DNA is TGTGCCAGCTCACCGGGACAGGGGAGTAACGAG. Full variable domain (outside the CDR3, taken from reference TRBV18 and TRBJ2-7): NAGVMQNPRHLVRRRGQEARLRCSPMKGHSHVYWYRQLPEEGLKFMVYLQKENIIDESGMPKERFSAEFPKEGPSILRIQQVVRGDSAAYFCASSPGQGSNEQYFGPGTRLTVT.

Concerning this clone: The read stops 3 residues short of the end of the CDR3; the missing end is completed from the germline J gene. The J gene is TRBJ2-5, the V gene TRBV24-1; D uncertain. This CDR3 has 12 residues. Germline V gene data show CDR1 as KGHDR and CDR2 as SFDVKD. V was shortened by 1 base and J by 4 bases, with 3 bases between the two germline ends. CDR3 DNA, as far as it was read: TGTGCCACCAGTGATTTCCGAGAGACC. Residues: CATSDFRET. The entire CDR3 sequence reads CATSDFRETQYF.

CDR3 sequence reads: CAIKDFSGNTIYF. CDR3 DNA, as far as it was read: TGTGCCATCAAGGACTTCTCTGGAAACACC. The V and J genes are TRBV5-4 and TRBJ1-3, with no clear D. The read is 3 residues too short to cover the CDR3 end, so that end is filled in from the germline J gene. The V end was cut by 9 bases, the J end by 0 bases, with 10 bases between. The CDR3 is 13 residues long. Germline-derived CDR1 and CDR2 are SGHNT and YYREEE (reference sequence). The full variable domain, completed using reference TRBV5-4 and TRBJ1-3, is ETGVTQSPTHLIKTRGQQVTLRCSSQSGHNTVSWYQQALGQGPQFIFQYYREEENGRGNFPPRFSGLQFPNYSSELNVNALELDDSALYLCAIKDFSGNTIYFGEGSWLTVV.

On this clone itself: The read stops 3 residues short of the end of the CDR3; the missing end is completed from the germline J gene. J is TRBJ1-5 and V is TRBV19; D not resolved. The germline gives CDR1 LNHDA, CDR2 SQIVND (reference sequence). Trimming pared 7 bases from V and 0 bases from J, leaving 16 bases between. This CDR3 comprises 16 residues. The DNA read from the CDR3 is TGTGCCAGTACCCTTCTCAAGGGCCCTAGCAATCAGCCC. Protein: CASTLLKGPSNQP. From start to end, the CDR3 is CASTLLKGPSNQPQHF.

To note about this clone: The sequenced fragment ends 3 residues before the CDR3 boundary, so the rest is inferred from the germline J gene. The chain recombines TRBV20-1 with TRBJ2-1; 8 bases agree with TRBD1. V lost 6 bases to trimming and J lost 6 bases; unmatched junction nucleotides: 16. Germline V gene sequence: CDR1 DFQATT, CDR2 SNEGSKA (reference sequence). The CDR3 runs to 16 residues. CDR3 bases read: TGCAGTGCCCCCCGCCGCGAGACAGGGGTTTCCAATGAG. As protein: CSAPRRETGVSNE. The full CDR3 protein reads CSAPRRETGVSNEQFF.

Comments on this clone: The CDR3 goes on 3 residues after the read ends, and that part is filled in from the germline J gene. This sequence joins TRBV7-9 and TRBJ1-3, with D possibly TRBD1 on 6 matching bases. V was shortened by 0 bases and J by 3 bases, with 9 bases between the two germline ends. The CDR3 has 15 residues. CDR1 and CDR2 (germline): SEHNR, FQNEAQ (reference sequence). This chain's CDR3 is CASSLAGGSGNTIYF. The sequenced part of the CDR3 DNA is TGTGCCAGCAGCTTAGCTGGGGGCAGTGGAAACACC.

Turning to this clone: From the germline J gene comes the end of the CDR3, since the read stops 3 residues before it. The rearrangement uses TRBV29-1 and TRBJ2-3; weak D call: TRBD2 (5 bases). CDR3 size: 15 residues. Looked up from germline, CDR1 is SQVTM and CDR2 is ANQGSEA. The V gene lost 2 bases and the J gene lost 0 bases, with 12 bases spanning the gap. The CDR3 DNA, read in part, is TGCAGCGTTGAACTAAGCGGCCCTAGCACAGATACG. Residues: CSVELSGPSTDT. The CDR3, in full, reads CSVELSGPSTDTQYF.

For this clone: The read terminates 3 residues ahead of where the CDR3 ends, so the germline J gene completes it. The chain is built from TRBV9 and TRBJ2-1; D gene ambiguous. The CDR3 length is 14 residues. From germline, CDR1 is SGDLS and CDR2 YYNGEE. Trimming stripped 4 bases from V and 5 bases from J, with 13 bases between. The part of the CDR3 DNA that was read is TGTGCCAGCAGCAAATCTTATTCCGACAATGAG. It yields the protein CASSKSYSDNE. In full, the CDR3 is CASSKSYSDNEQFF.

This clone ranks as large in terms of frequency. Read data end 3 residues before the CDR3 end; the end is taken from the germline J gene. V and J are TRBV5-6 and TRBJ2-5; 10 positions agree with TRBD1. Germline V gene sequence: CDR1 SGHDT, CDR2 YYEEEE. The CDR3 totals 15 residues. V trimming: 2 bases; J trimming: 4 bases; junction bases outside the gene matches: 5. The CDR3 region is CASSFPTGGRETQYF. The sequenced part of the CDR3 DNA is TGTGCCAGCAGCTTCCCGACAGGGGGCCGAGAGACC.

Worth noting for this clone: With the read ending 3 residues before the CDR3 end, the germline J gene is used to fill in that end. The V and J genes are TRBV7-9 and TRBJ2-1, with D unclear. The germline CDR1 and CDR2 sequences are SEHNR and FQNEAQ (reference sequence). Trimming removed 5 bases from V and 5 bases from J, with 7 bases in between. The CDR3 consists of 12 residues. The CDR3 reads CASSPQHNEQFF. Partial CDR3 DNA: TGTGCCAGCAGCCCACAACACAATGAG.

This clone registers medium-sized by frequency. CDR3 in amino acids: CSVHGRVDGTEAFF. CDR3 DNA, as far as it was read: TGCAGCGTTCATGGCAGGGTCGATGGCACTGAA. J is TRBJ1-1 and V is TRBV29-1, with a possible D match to TRBD1 (5 bases). The read falls 3 residues short of the CDR3 end, and the missing part is taken from the germline J gene. CDR1 and CDR2 (germline): SQVTM, ANQGSEA. The CDR3 runs to 14 residues. V lost 5 bases to trimming and J lost 4 bases, with 17 bases between them.

Regarding this clone: The read is 3 residues too short to cover the CDR3 end, so that end is filled in from the germline J gene. This chain uses TRBV5-1 with TRBJ2-7; 10 bases align to TRBD1. V trimming: 4 bases; J trimming: 5 bases; junction bases outside the gene matches: 6. The CDR3 is 14 residues long. From germline, CDR1 is SGHRS and CDR2 YFSETQ. The CDR3 sequence: CASSRGQGGNEQYF. The covered CDR3 bases are TGCGCCAGCAGCCGAGGACAGGGGGGGAACGAG.

Regarding this clone: The CDR3 is cut off 3 residues early in the read; its end comes from the germline J gene. Other DNA sequences in this sample translate to the same CDR3. This sequence joins TRBV19 and TRBJ2-3, with TRBD2 matching 7 bases. Trimming took 2 bases from V and 4 from J; bases not matched to a gene: 6. CDR3 size: 15 residues. Germline values: CDR1 LNHDA, CDR2 SQIVND (reference sequence). The sequenced CDR3 bases are TGTGCCAGTAGTATAACGGCCGGGGGGTCAGATACG. Translating gives CASSITAGGSDT. The CDR3, in full, reads CASSITAGGSDTQYF.

Remarks on this clone: The DNA ends 3 residues before the CDR3 does, and the rest of the CDR3 is filled in from the germline J gene. V usage is TRBV6-1 and J usage is TRBJ2-3; TRBD2 aligns across 9 bases. CDR3 length: 15 residues. Germline CDR1 reads MNHNS; CDR2 reads SASEGT. V lost 3 bases, J lost 2 bases, and 3 bases stayed unmatched. The DNA read from the CDR3 is TGTGCCAGCAGTGACCAGCGGGGGGCCACAGATACG. Translating gives CASSDQRGATDT. The complete CDR3 protein is CASSDQRGATDTQYF.

As regards this clone: Read sequence stops 3 residues before the CDR3 end, and the germline J gene provides the missing end. This chain joins TRBV2 and TRBJ2-5; the match to TRBD2 covers 11 bases. The germline V gene encodes CDR1 SNHLY and CDR2 FYNNEI. Unmatched junction bases numbered 11, after V lost 0 bases and J lost 5 bases. The CDR3 is made up of 18 amino acids. The CDR3 spells CASSEARIAGGLQETQYF. CDR3 DNA (partial): TGTGCCAGCAGTGAAGCGCGGATAGCGGGGGGGCTGCAGGAGACC.

Concerning this clone itself: The read falls 3 residues short of the CDR3 end, and the missing part is taken from the germline J gene. V gene TRBV20-1 combines with J gene TRBJ2-7, with TRBD1 matching over 9 bases. Trimming took 3 bases from V and 5 from J; bases not matched to a gene: 8. This CDR3 has 14 residues. Germline V gives CDR1 DFQATT, CDR2 SNEGSKA (reference sequence). CDR3: CSARANRGRDEQYF. The part of the CDR3 DNA that was read is TGCAGTGCTAGGGCTAACAGGGGGCGAGACGAG.

Points on this clone: The read gets to within 3 residues of the CDR3 end, and the germline J gene fills in the rest. The chain has TRBV19 and TRBJ2-5; no clear D gene. CDR1 and CDR2 from the germline V gene are LNHDA and SQIVND (reference sequence). With 1 base removed from V and 5 bases from J, the gap between germline ends came to 11 bases. This CDR3 is 14 amino acids long. The covered CDR3 bases are TGTGCCAGTAGTATAGGGCCCGCCGGGGAGACC. Residues: CASSIGPAGET. The entire CDR3 is CASSIGPAGETQYF.

Remarks on this clone: The read falls 3 residues short of the CDR3 end, and the missing part is taken from the germline J gene. The chain has TRBV19 and TRBJ1-2; D might be TRBD1 (5 bases). Germline-derived CDR1 and CDR2 are LNHDA and SQIVND (reference sequence). This CDR3 spans 14 amino acids. The covered CDR3 bases are TGTGCCAGTAGTATAGGAGCAGGGCGTTGGGGC. Its protein is CASSIGAGRWG. The CDR3 in its entirety is CASSIGAGRWGYTF.